The T cell receptor beta chain described here comes from a study of spatial heterogeneity in lung cancer. The time point is: sample taken at primary tumor resection. Whole RNA was taken from tumor, nontumor lung or frozen PBMC; it was then sequenced unsorted. TCRdb called the 5' RACE reads again in MiXCR, with one record for every CDR3 protein. The table shows about 36,000 distinct CDR3 sequences, with roughly 5% occurring only once. The TCR was taken from a female donor with early-stage non-small cell lung cancer. Sequenced here: PBMCs, sampled at surgery.

The CDR3 loop reads CASSEQGNEQFF. The CDR3 DNA reads as TGCGCCAGCAGTGAACAGGGTAATGAGCAGTTCTTC. The V gene is TRBV10-1, the J gene TRBJ2-1; D perhaps matches TRBD1 (6 bases). V lost 3 bases and J 7 bases, leaving 7 bases between the germline ends. The CDR3 has 12 residues. Germline loops: CDR1 WNHNN, CDR2 SYGVQD (reference sequence).